This T cell receptor beta chain was sequenced in a study of blood T cell repertoires in COVID-19. Patients of the Seattle cohort, enrolled during active infection, were followed longitudinally. Trimming at V came to 8 bases and at J to 2 bases, leaving 7 bases not matched to a gene. This CDR3 has 15 amino acids. Germline CDR1 is SGHNT and CDR2 is YENEEA. Repertoires were generated with immunoSEQ multiplex PCR, while TCRdb's copy carries only in-frame clones and drops some. The sample consists of about 300,000 clones, 85% to 90% of them appearing once. In this sample, this clone turned up once. The TCR originated in a woman aged 25 to 39 with COVID-19, enrolled during active disease. The sequencing sample was made of peripheral blood. The chain links TRBV11-3 to TRBJ2-3; 10 bases are a match to TRBD2. CDR3 DNA: TGTGCCAGCTCAGCGGGGGGGCAGAACACAGATACGCAGTATTTT. Amino acids: CASSAGGQNTDTQYF.